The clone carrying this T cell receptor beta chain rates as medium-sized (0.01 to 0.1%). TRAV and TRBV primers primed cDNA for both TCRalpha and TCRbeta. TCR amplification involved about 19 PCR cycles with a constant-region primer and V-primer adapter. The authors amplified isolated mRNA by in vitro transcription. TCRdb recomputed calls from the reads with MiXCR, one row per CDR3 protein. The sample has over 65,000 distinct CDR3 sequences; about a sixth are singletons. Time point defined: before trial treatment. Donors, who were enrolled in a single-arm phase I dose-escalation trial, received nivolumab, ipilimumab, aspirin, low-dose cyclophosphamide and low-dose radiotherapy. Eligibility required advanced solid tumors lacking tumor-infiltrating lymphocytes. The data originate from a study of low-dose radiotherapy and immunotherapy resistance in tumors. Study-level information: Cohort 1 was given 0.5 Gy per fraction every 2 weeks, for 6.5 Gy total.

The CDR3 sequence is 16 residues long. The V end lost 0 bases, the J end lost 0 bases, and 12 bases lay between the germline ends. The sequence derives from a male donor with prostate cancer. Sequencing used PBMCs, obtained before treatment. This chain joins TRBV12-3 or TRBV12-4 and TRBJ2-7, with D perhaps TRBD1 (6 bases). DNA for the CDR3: TGTGCCAGCAGTTTAGCACCGGGACACCCCTCCTACGAGCAGTACTTC. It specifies CASSLAPGHPSYEQYF.